This entry is about one TCR beta chain. TCRdb keeps only in-frame clones here, not all; method: immunoSEQ multiplex PCR. Of roughly 150,000 clones in the sample, 90% to 95% were seen once. The data are from a study of control samples from healthy donors and cancer patients. The CDR3 runs 16 residues. The ends lost 4 bases at V and 10 bases at J; junction bases unmatched: 13. From germline, CDR1 is SGHDT and CDR2 YYEEEE. Sequenced: blood. The origin of this receptor is a woman in her twenties or thirties in good health. The chain recombines TRBV5-6 with TRBJ2-3, with 12 nucleotides matching TRBD2. The CDR3 DNA is TGTGCCAGCAGCCCCAGGACTAGCGGGGCCTTTCGGGCGCAGTATTTT. Translating it yields CASSPRTSGAFRAQYF.